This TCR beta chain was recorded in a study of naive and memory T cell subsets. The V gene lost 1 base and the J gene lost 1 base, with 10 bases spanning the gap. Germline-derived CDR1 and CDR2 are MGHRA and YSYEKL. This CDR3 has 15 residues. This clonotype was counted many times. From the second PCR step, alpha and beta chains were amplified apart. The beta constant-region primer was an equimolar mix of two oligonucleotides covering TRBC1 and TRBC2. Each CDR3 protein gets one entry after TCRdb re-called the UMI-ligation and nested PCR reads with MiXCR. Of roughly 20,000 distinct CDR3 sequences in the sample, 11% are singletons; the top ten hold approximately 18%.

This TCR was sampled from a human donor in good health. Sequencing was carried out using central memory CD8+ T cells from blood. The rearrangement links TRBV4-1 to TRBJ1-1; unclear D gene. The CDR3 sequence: CASSQAGGKNTEAFF. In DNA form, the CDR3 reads TGCGCCAGCAGCCAAGCGGGCGGCAAGAACACTGAAGCTTTCTTT.